The 27 T cell receptor beta chains listed next were all sequenced from one sample in a study of cytomegalovirus exposure and HLA in healthy donors. Primers included in the PCR were 60 Vbeta and 13 Jbeta primers. Sequenced by immunoSEQ multiplex PCR; TCRdb stores in-frame clones only, minus some. The table records 110,000 or so clones, around 77% of them present only once. The material sequenced was PBMCs. The source is a woman younger than 45 in good health and CMV-seropositive.

In its sample, this clone was seen a few times. The chain joins TRBV13 to TRBJ1-4; TRBD1 matches at 9 bases. This CDR3 has 16 residues. V was clipped by 5 bases and J by 8 bases; unmatched bases: 12. CDR1 and CDR2 from the germline V gene are PRHDT and FYEKMQ (reference sequence). Here the CDR3 DNA reads TGTGCCAGCAGCCGAAAAACAGGGGGCGTCTCGGAAAAACTGTTTTTT. Its translation: CASSRKTGGVSEKLFF.

Details on this clone: Other DNA sequences of this sample code for an identical CDR3. The chain couples TRBV30 to TRBJ2-1, with 10 bases that match TRBD2. Per germline, CDR1 GTSNPN and CDR2 SVGIG (reference sequence). V shed 0 bases and J 4 bases; nucleotides not matched to a gene: 3. The CDR3 length is 15 residues. CDR3 loop: CAWSVLAGGYNEQFF. For the CDR3, the DNA is TGTGCCTGGAGTGTATTAGCGGGGGGATACAATGAGCAGTTCTTC.

There are a few counts of this clone. J is TRBJ1-4 and V is TRBV6-5, with D tentatively TRBD1 (6 bases). V gave up 8 bases and J gave up 4 bases, with 11 bases separating them. CDR3 length: 13 amino acids. Germline V lookup: CDR1 MNHEY, CDR2 SVGAGI. As DNA, the CDR3 is TGTGCCAGCCAGGGGTCTCTTAATGAAAAACTGTTTTTT. It codes for CASQGSLNEKLFF.

In this sample, this clone turned up a few times. The rearrangement uses TRBV6-5 and TRBJ1-1; no clear D. The CDR3 sequence is 15 residues long. Trimming shortened V by 4 bases and J by 6 bases, and 18 bases separated the two germline ends. Germline V gene lookup returns CDR1 MNHEY and CDR2 SVGAGI. Here the CDR3 DNA reads TGTGCCAGCAGTTCCCGTGTACTCCTCTCGGCTGAAGCTTTCTTT. It yields the protein CASSSRVLLSAEAFF.

The V call is TRBV7-6, the J call TRBJ2-1, with 7 bases lining up with TRBD2. Germline CDR1 is SGHVS and CDR2 is FNYEAQ. The CDR3 runs to 14 residues. V shed 4 bases, J shed 7 bases, and the junction held 7 bases outside the gene matches. The CDR3 sequence: CASSSAGVVNEQFF. The CDR3 nucleotides are TGTGCCAGCAGCTCTGCGGGAGTAGTGAATGAGCAGTTCTTC.

The CDR3 DNA reads as TGTTCTATCAAGGAGGAGACGGCATACGAGCAGTACTTC. It is translated as CSIKEETAYEQYF. The chain combines TRBV2 with TRBJ2-7; weak D call: TRBD2 (5 bases). Germline V gene sequence: CDR1 SNHLY, CDR2 FYNNEI. The CDR3 is made up of 13 amino acids.

This rearrangement joins TRBV25-1 to TRBJ1-2; tentative D call: TRBD1 (5 bases). CDR1 MGHDK and CDR2 SYGVNS come from the germline V gene. Trimming cost V 4 bases and J 4 bases, with 10 bases left between them. The CDR3 is made up of 13 amino acids. The CDR3 DNA is TGTGCCAGCAGTGCGCCGGGGGTCTATGGCTACACCTTC. Translated: CASSAPGVYGYTF.

The chain recombines TRBV9 with TRBJ1-1; 9 bases match TRBD1. CDR1 and CDR2 from the germline V gene are SGDLS and YYNGEE. V dropped 0 bases and J dropped 4; count of bases not matched to a gene: 10. CDR3 size: 17 residues. CDR3 bases: TGTGCCAGCAGCGTAGGGGGGACAGGGTCCCTTCCCACTGAAGCTTTCTTT. Translating it yields CASSVGGTGSLPTEAFF.

Here the CDR3 reads CASSAHPWTYNEKLFF. As DNA, the CDR3 is TGTGCCAGCAGTGCACACCCCTGGACATACAATGAAAAACTGTTTTTT. This sequence joins TRBV27 and TRBJ1-4; D is perhaps TRBD1 (5 bases). V was cut by 5 bases and J by 5 bases, with 18 bases left in between. CDR1 and CDR2 from the germline V gene are MNHEY and SMNVEV (reference sequence). The CDR3 loop spans 16 amino acids.

The gene calls are TRBV2 and TRBJ1-5; D possibly corresponds to TRBD1 (6 bases). V lost 0 bases, J lost 7 bases, and 10 bases lay in between. CDR1 SNHLY and CDR2 FYNNEI come from the germline V gene. This CDR3 region has 14 residues. CDR3 DNA sequence: TGTGCCAGCAGTGAAGCCAGGGGTGAGCAGCCCCAGCATTTT. This translates into CASSEARGEQPQHF.

This sequence joins TRBV18 and TRBJ2-2, with TRBD2 identical over 8 bases. This CDR3 has 17 amino acids. The germline V gene has CDR1 KGHSH and CDR2 LQKENI. Trimming removed 3 bases from V and 6 bases from J; junction bases left unmatched: 12. CDR3 nucleotides: TGTGCCAGCTCACCTACAGCGAGCGGGAGTGTGCCCGGGGAGCTGTTTTTT. Amino acids: CASSPTASGSVPGELFF.

The V gene is TRBV29-1, the J gene TRBJ1-1; no definite D call. The CDR3 has 13 amino acids. Germline lookup yields CDR1 SQVTM and CDR2 ANQGSEA. Trimming left V 6 bases short and J 5 bases short, with 16 bases between. The CDR3 loop reads CSVLGDVRTEAFF. The CDR3 DNA reads TGCAGCGTCCTTGGAGATGTTAGAACTGAAGCTTTCTTT.

In its sample, this clone was seen a few times. The chain joins TRBV7-9 to TRBJ1-3; D is undetermined. Germline values: CDR1 SEHNR, CDR2 FQNEAQ (reference sequence). The CDR3 extends over 14 amino acids. V was pared by 1 base and J by 0 bases, with 4 bases between. The CDR3: CASSLVNSGNTIYF. CDR3 DNA: TGTGCCAGCAGCTTAGTAAACTCTGGAAACACCATATATTTT.

The chain couples TRBV6-5 to TRBJ1-2; weak D call: TRBD1 (6 bases). V shed 2 bases and J shed 6 bases, with 16 bases lying between them. In germline, CDR1 is MNHEY, CDR2 SVGAGI. The CDR3 contains 15 residues. The CDR3 here is CASSYEPAGTNGYTF. CDR3 coding DNA: TGTGCCAGCAGTTACGAACCAGCCGGGACAAATGGCTACACCTTC.

This clone has a handful of counts. The CDR3, as DNA: TGCAGTGCCGTTGGTGTGGCTACGCAGTATTTT. It encodes CSAVGVATQYF. The chain carries TRBV20-1 and TRBJ2-3; no definite D call. In germline, CDR1 is DFQATT, CDR2 SNEGSKA (reference sequence). This CDR3 spans 11 amino acids. V lost 6 bases and J lost 8, with 12 bases in between.

The gene calls are TRBV30 and TRBJ1-2; TRBD1 is a possible D gene (5 bases). The germline V gene has CDR1 GTSNPN and CDR2 SVGIG (reference sequence). The CDR3 runs 15 residues. The ends were cut back, 2 bases at V and 2 bases at J, with 15 bases in the middle. CDR3 DNA: TGTGCCTGGAGTCCACGACAGAGGCGAAACTATGGCTACACCTTC. It specifies CAWSPRQRRNYGYTF.

CDR3 residues: CASSFPADSFEAFF. The CDR3 DNA reads as TGTGCCAGCAGCTTTCCCGCGGACAGTTTTGAAGCTTTCTTT. This sequence joins TRBV5-6 and TRBJ1-1, with D possibly matching TRBD1 (6 bases). With 2 bases removed from V and 7 bases from J, the gap between germline ends came to 15 bases. This CDR3 is 14 amino acids long. The germline CDR1 and CDR2 sequences are SGHDT and YYEEEE. The full variable domain, rest sourced from reference TRBV5-6 and TRBJ1-1, is DAGVTQSPTHLIKTRGQQVTLRCSPKSGHDTVSWYQQALGQGPQFIFQYYEEEERQRGNFPDRFSGHQFPNYSSELNVNALLLGDSALYLCASSFPADSFEAFFGQGTRLTVV.

The chain joins TRBV7-9 to TRBJ2-7; D is unclear. The CDR3 has 14 amino acids. V was cut by 3 bases and J by 2 bases, with 11 bases left in between. The germline CDR1 and CDR2 sequences are SEHNR and FQNEAQ (reference sequence). The CDR3 bases are TGTGCCAGCAGCTTTCGGCCAGAGGCCTACGAGCAGTACTTC. Its protein product is CASSFRPEAYEQYF.

The chain couples TRBV6-6 to TRBJ1-3; the D is unclear. CDR3 size: 16 residues. Germline assignment: CDR1 MNHNY and CDR2 SVGAGI (reference sequence). Deletions cut 2 bases from V and 3 bases from J, with 14 bases between. CDR3 in amino acids: CASSYDGGLYGNTIYF. The CDR3 DNA reads TGTGCCAGCAGTTACGACGGCGGTTTATATGGAAACACCATATATTTT.

Only a few counts were recorded for this clone. The rearrangement joins TRBV4-1 to TRBJ2-5; TRBD1 might be the D (6 bases). Trimming left V 1 base short and J 5 bases short, with 14 bases between. The germline gives CDR1 MGHRA, CDR2 YSYEKL. The CDR3 runs to 15 residues. This CDR3 is CASSQAVGAGETQYF. As DNA, the CDR3 is TGCGCCAGCAGCCAAGCTGTGGGGGCTGGGGAGACCCAGTACTTC.

The chain is built from TRBV6-5 and TRBJ2-7; a weak D match, TRBD1 (6 bases). V was clipped by 5 bases and J by 11 bases, with 16 bases between them. Germline V CDR1 and CDR2: MNHEY, SVGAGI. The CDR3 consists of 12 residues. CDR3 bases: TGTGCCAGCAGTACCACGGACAGAAATGAGTACTTC. It codes for CASSTTDRNEYF.

The gene calls are TRBV7-8 and TRBJ1-1; 8 bases align to TRBD1. This CDR3 is built from 20 residues. CDR1 SGHVS and CDR2 FQNEAQ come from the germline V gene. The J segment lost 6 bases and the V segment lost 5 bases, leaving 26 bases of the junction unmatched. This CDR3 reads CASSLTGTGLISFRRAEAFF. For the CDR3, the DNA is TGTGCCAGCAGCCTAACCGGGACAGGACTGATTTCCTTCCGTAGGGCTGAAGCTTTCTTT.

The V gene is TRBV4-1, the J gene TRBJ2-5, with D possibly matching TRBD1 (6 bases). V lost 0 bases and J lost 5, with 7 bases in between. CDR1 MGHRA and CDR2 YSYEKL come from the germline V gene. The CDR3 extends over 13 amino acids. CDR3 loop: CASSQDRGETQYF. In DNA, the CDR3 is TGCGCCAGCAGCCAAGATAGGGGGGAGACCCAGTACTTC.

The chain is built from TRBV28 and TRBJ1-2; D is possibly TRBD1 (5 bases). V dropped 8 bases and J dropped 8 bases, with 12 bases sitting between them. The CDR3 is 11 amino acids. Germline V gene data show CDR1 as MDHEN and CDR2 as SYDVKM. The CDR3 bases are TGTGCCAGCCAGGGTGCGAGGGGCTACACCTTC. It specifies CASQGARGYTF.

The chain links TRBV5-1 to TRBJ1-1; D is unclear. V was clipped by 1 base and J by 4 bases, with 14 bases between them. Germline CDR1 SGHRS, CDR2 YFSETQ. There are 15 residues in the CDR3. The CDR3 region has the DNA TGCGCCAGCAGCTTGAGCGGGGTGGTAGGCACTGAAGCTTTCTTT. Its translation: CASSLSGVVGTEAFF.

V gene TRBV11-2 combines with J gene TRBJ1-2, with a tentative D call TRBD1 (6 bases). Germline values: CDR1 SGHAT, CDR2 FQNNGV. V lost 5 bases to trimming and J lost 0 bases, with 13 bases between them. CDR3 length: 15 amino acids. The CDR3 loop reads CASSPRDTANYGYTF. The DNA for the CDR3 is TGTGCCAGCAGCCCCAGGGACACTGCTAACTATGGCTACACCTTC.

The chain joins TRBV27 to TRBJ2-2; D possibly corresponds to TRBD1 (6 bases). The V and J ends lost 4 bases and 0 bases respectively, with 12 bases between them. Germline V gene data show CDR1 as MNHEY and CDR2 as SMNVEV (reference sequence). This CDR3 comprises 16 residues. In DNA form, the CDR3 reads TGTGCCAGCAGTTCCGCAGGGGCTCCGAACACCGGGGAGCTGTTTTTT. Encoded protein: CASSSAGAPNTGELFF.